This TCR beta chain appears in the sequencing data of a study of lymphopenia after photon versus proton radiotherapy. Points from the study as a whole: Photon-treated patients lost naive T cells and TCR diversity; proton-treated stayed stable.

The CDR3 has 15 residues. Method: immunoSEQ multiplex PCR; TCRdb's copy keeps in-frame clones and lacks some. The repertoire has about 40,000 clones, roughly 86% of them found once; the top ten carry 10%. For this clone: Its antigen remains unidentified.

The rearrangement uses TRBV21-1 and TRBJ1-4. TRBV21-1 is shown as a pseudogene. The specimen comprised peripheral blood, sampled from a patient treated with proton-based radiotherapy. This TCR was sampled from an older woman with pancreatic cancer. Some clones in this sample may be carry-over from other donors' samples. The CDR3 loop reads CASSKPDRMGEKLFF. In nucleotides, the CDR3 is TGTGCCAGCAGCAAACCGGATAGAATGGGGGAAAAACTGTTTTTT.